The clone carrying this T cell receptor (beta chain) was detected only a few times. The antigen remains undetermined. The study reverse transcribed the entire isolated RNA, so it sequenced expressed TCRB transcripts. Only in-frame clones appear in the TCRdb table, and some are missing; sequencing was by immunoSEQ multiplex PCR. The data contain approximately 400,000 clones, about 16% of them seen just once; the ten biggest clones take up 0.019%. The data stem from a study of beta chain features in type 1 diabetes. Across the whole study: In age, gender and cell yields, patients were similar to healthy donors. Findings and limits, study-wide: Lower insertion and higher deletion counts appeared at VDJ junctions in type 1 diabetes patients. Sampled from patients, naive, central memory and Treg TCRB repertoires appeared more similar than those sampled from healthy donors.

The ends were cut back, 6 bases at V and 0 bases at J, with 23 bases in the middle. The CDR3 is 19 amino acids. CDR1 and CDR2 (germline): SEHNR, FQNEAQ (reference sequence). This receptor was taken from a woman between 18 and 29 years old in good health. The source material was naive CD4+ T cells from blood. The V and J genes are TRBV7-9 and TRBJ2-2; no clear D gene. The CDR3 is CASRLKPSPGFANTGELFF. CDR3 coding DNA: TGTGCCAGCAGATTAAAACCGTCCCCAGGTTTCGCGAACACCGGGGAGCTGTTTTTT.